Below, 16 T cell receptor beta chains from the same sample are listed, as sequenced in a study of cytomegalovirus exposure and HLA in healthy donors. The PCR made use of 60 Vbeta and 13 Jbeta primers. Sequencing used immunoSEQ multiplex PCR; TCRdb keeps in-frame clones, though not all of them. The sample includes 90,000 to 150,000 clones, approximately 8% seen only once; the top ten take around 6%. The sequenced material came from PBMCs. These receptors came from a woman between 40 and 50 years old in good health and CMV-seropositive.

The CDR3 sequence is CASSEDSLNGSPLHF. CDR3 coding DNA: TGCGCCAGCAGTGAGGACAGCCTAAATGGTTCACCCCTCCACTTT. V gene TRBV10-1 combines with J gene TRBJ1-6; D might be TRBD1 (5 bases). The CDR3 runs 15 residues. V lost 2 bases, J lost 9 bases, and 14 bases lay in between. Germline CDR1 is WNHNN and CDR2 is SYGVQD (reference sequence).

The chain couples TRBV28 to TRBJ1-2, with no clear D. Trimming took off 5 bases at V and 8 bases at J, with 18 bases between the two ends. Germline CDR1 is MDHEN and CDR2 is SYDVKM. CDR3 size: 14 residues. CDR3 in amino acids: CASSPQKEASGYTF. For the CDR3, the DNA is TGTGCCAGCAGTCCTCAAAAGGAGGCCTCCGGCTACACCTTC.

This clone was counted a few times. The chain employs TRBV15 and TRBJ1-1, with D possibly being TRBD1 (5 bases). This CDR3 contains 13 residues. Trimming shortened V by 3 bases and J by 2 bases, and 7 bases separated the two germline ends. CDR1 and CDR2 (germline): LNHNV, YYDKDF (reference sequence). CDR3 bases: TGTGCCACCAGCAGCGGACACAACACTGAAGCTTTCTTT. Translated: CATSSGHNTEAFF. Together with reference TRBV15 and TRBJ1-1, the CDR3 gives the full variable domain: DAMVIQNPRYQVTQFGKPVTLSCSQTLNHNVMYWYQQKSSQAPKLLFHYYDKDFNNEADTPDNFQSRRPNTSFCFLDIRSPGLGDTAMYLCATSSGHNTEAFFGQGTRLTVV.

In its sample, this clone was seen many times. Written as DNA, the CDR3 is TGCAGCGTTGAACTTGGAGAAAACGAAGACTACAATGAGCAGTTCTTC. Protein: CSVELGENEDYNEQFF. This chain links TRBV29-1 with TRBJ2-1; D not certain. The CDR3 extends over 16 amino acids. Germline V gene lookup returns CDR1 SQVTM and CDR2 ANQGSEA. Trimming cost V 2 bases and J 3 bases, with 17 bases left between them.

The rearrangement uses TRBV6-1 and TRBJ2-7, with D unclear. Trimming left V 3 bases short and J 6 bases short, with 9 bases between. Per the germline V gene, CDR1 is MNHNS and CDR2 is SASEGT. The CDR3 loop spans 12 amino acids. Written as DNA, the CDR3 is TGTGCCAGCAGTGACTCCGGTATCGAGCAGTACTTC. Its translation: CASSDSGIEQYF.

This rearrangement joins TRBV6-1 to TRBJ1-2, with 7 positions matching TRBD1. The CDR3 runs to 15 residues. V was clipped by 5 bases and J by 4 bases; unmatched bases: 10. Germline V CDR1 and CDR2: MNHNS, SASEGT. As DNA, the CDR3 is TGTGCCAGCAGTCCCCAGACAGGGACCCTCTATGGCTACACCTTC. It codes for CASSPQTGTLYGYTF.

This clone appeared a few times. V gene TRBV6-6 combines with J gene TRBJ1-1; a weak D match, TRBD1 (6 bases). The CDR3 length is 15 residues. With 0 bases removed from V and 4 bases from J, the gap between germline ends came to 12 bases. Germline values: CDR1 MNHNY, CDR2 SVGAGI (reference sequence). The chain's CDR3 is CASSYSMVGATEAFF. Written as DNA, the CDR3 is TGTGCCAGCAGTTACTCGATGGTGGGGGCCACTGAAGCTTTCTTT.

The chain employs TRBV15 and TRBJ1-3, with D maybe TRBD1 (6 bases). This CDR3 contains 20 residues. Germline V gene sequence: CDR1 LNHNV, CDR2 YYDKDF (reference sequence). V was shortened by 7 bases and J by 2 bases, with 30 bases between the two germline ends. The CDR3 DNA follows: TGTGCCACCACAGGACCAGAGACATGGCGGGGGGCGAGTCCTGGAAACACCATATATTTT. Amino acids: CATTGPETWRGASPGNTIYF.

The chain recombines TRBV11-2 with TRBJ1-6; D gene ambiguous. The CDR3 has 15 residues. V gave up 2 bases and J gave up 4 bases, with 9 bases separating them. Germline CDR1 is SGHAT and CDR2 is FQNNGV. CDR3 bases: TGTGCCAGCAGCTTACGGGGAGAGTATAATTCACCCCTCCACTTT. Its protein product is CASSLRGEYNSPLHF.

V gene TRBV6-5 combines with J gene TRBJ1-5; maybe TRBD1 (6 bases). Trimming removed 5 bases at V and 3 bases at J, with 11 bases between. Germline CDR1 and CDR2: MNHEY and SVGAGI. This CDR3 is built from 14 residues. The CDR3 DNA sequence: TGTGCCAGCAGTCCCCGGGACACCAATCAGCCCCAGCATTTT. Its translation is CASSPRDTNQPQHF.

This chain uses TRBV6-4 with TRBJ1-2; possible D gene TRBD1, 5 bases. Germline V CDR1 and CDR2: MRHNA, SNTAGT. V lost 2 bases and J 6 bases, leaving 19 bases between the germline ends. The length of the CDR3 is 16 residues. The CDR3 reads CASSDPGMQQPHGYTF. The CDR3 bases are TGTGCCAGCAGTGACCCAGGGATGCAGCAACCCCATGGCTACACCTTC.

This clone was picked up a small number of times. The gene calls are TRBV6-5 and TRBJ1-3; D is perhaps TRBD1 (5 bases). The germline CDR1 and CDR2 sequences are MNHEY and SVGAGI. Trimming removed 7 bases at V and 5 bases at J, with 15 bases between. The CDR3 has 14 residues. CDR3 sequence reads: CASTPMQGRNTIYF. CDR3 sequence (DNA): TGTGCCAGCACCCCCATGCAGGGTCGAAACACCATATATTTT.

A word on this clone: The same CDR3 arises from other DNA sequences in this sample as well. The CDR3 protein is CASSVGPPAYEQYF. CDR3 DNA sequence: TGTGCCAGCAGCGTGGGCCCACCGGCCTACGAGCAGTACTTC. The chain recombines TRBV9 with TRBJ2-7; D gene unclear. This CDR3 region has 14 residues. The germline V gene has CDR1 SGDLS and CDR2 YYNGEE. V was trimmed by 2 bases and J by 2 bases, leaving 11 bases between them.

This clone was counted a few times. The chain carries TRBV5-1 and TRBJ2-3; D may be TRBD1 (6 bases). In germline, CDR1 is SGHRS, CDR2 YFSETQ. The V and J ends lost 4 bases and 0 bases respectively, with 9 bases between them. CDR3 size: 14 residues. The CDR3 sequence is CASSRQVSTDTQYF. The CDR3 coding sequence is TGCGCCAGCAGCCGACAGGTTAGCACAGATACGCAGTATTTT. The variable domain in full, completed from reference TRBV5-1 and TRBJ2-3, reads KAGVTQTPRYLIKTRGQQVTLSCSPISGHRSVSWYQQTPGQGLQFLFEYFSETQRNKGNFPGRFSGRQFSNSRSEMNVSTLELGDSALYLCASSRQVSTDTQYFGPGTRLTVL.

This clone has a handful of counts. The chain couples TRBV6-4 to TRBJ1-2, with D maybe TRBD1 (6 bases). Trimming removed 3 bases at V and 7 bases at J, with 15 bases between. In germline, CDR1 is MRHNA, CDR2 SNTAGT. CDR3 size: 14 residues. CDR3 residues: CASSEARGESGYTF. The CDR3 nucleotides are TGTGCCAGCAGTGAGGCCAGGGGAGAAAGTGGCTACACCTTC.

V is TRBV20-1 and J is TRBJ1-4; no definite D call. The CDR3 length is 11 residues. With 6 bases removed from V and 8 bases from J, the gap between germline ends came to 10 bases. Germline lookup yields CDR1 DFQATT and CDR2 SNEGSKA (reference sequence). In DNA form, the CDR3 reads TGCAGTGCCACGGGTCAGGAAAAACTGTTTTTT. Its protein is CSATGQEKLFF.